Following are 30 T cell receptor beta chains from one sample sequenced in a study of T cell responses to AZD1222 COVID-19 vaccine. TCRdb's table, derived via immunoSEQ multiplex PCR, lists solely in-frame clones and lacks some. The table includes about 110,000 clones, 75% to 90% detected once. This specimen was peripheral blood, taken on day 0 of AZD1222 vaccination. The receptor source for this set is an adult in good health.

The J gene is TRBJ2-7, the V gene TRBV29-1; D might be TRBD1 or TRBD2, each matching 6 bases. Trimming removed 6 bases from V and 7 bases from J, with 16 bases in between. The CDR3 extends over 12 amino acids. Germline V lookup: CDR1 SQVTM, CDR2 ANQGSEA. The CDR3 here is CSVRQGSGEQYF. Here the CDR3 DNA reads TGCAGCGTGAGGCAGGGGAGCGGGGAGCAGTACTTC.

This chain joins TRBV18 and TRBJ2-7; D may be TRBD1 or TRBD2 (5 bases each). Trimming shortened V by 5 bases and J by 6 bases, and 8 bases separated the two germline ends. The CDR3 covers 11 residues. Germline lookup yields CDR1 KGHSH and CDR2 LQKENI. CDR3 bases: TGTGCCAGCTCAGTTGGGGGCGAGCAGTACTTC. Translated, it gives CASSVGGEQYF.

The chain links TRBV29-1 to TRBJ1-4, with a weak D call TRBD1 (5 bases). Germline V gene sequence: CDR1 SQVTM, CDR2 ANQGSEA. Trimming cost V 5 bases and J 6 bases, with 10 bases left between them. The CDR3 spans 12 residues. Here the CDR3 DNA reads TGCAGCGTTTGGGGGAGCGATGAAAAACTGTTTTTT. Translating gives CSVWGSDEKLFF.

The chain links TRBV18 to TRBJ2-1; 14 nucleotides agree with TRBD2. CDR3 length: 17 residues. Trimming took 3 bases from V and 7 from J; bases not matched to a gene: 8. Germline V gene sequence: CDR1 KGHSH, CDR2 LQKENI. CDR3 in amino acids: CASSPTYGLAGGNEQFF. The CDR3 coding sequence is TGTGCCAGCTCACCCACGTACGGACTAGCGGGAGGAAATGAGCAGTTCTTC.

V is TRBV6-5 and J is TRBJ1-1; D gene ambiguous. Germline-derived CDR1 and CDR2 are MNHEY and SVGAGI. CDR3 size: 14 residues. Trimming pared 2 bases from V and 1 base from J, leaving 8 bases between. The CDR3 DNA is TGTGCCAGCAGTTACGGGCTGGAGAACACTGAAGCTTTCTTT. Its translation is CASSYGLENTEAFF.

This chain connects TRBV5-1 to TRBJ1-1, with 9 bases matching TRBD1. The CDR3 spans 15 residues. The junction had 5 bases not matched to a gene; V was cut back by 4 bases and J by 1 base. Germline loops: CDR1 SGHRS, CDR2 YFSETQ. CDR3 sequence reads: CASSPGQGRNTEAFF. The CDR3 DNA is TGCGCCAGCAGCCCGGGACAGGGCAGGAACACTGAAGCTTTCTTT. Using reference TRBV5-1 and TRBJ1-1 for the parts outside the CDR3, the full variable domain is KAGVTQTPRYLIKTRGQQVTLSCSPISGHRSVSWYQQTPGQGLQFLFEYFSETQRNKGNFPGRFSGRQFSNSRSEMNVSTLELGDSALYLCASSPGQGRNTEAFFGQGTRLTVV.

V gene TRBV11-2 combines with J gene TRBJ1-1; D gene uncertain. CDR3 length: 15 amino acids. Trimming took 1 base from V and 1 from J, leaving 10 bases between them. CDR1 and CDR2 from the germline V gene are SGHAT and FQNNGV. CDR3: CASSLVGTTNTEAFF. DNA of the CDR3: TGTGCCAGCAGCTTAGTAGGCACAACGAACACTGAAGCTTTCTTT.

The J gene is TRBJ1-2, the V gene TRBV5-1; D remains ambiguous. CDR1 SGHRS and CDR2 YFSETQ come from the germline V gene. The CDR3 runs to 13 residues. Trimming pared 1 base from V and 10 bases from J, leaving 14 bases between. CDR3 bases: TGCGCCAGCAGCTTGCGGGAGTTTGCCGTCTACACCTTC. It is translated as CASSLREFAVYTF. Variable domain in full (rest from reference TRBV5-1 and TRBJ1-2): KAGVTQTPRYLIKTRGQQVTLSCSPISGHRSVSWYQQTPGQGLQFLFEYFSETQRNKGNFPGRFSGRQFSNSRSEMNVSTLELGDSALYLCASSLREFAVYTFGSGTRLTVV.

This CDR3 is CASSLGTGRETQYF. CDR3 nucleotide sequence: TGCGCCAGCAGCTTGGGGACAGGGAGAGAGACCCAGTACTTC. This chain connects TRBV5-1 to TRBJ2-5; 8 bases line up with TRBD1. CDR1 and CDR2 from the germline V gene are SGHRS and YFSETQ. V lost 0 bases, J lost 4 bases, and 2 bases stayed unmatched. The CDR3 is 14 amino acids.

The CDR3 region is CASSRIPGQKAFF. CDR3 DNA: TGTGCCAGCAGCCGAATCCCGGGACAGAAAGCTTTCTTT. This chain joins TRBV3-1 (or the pseudogene TRBV3-2) and TRBJ1-1; TRBD1 matches at 7 bases. The germline gives CDR1 LGHDT, CDR2 YNNKEL (reference sequence). Losses at the gene ends were 4 bases for V and 9 bases for J; bases not matched to a gene: 8. CDR3 size: 13 residues.

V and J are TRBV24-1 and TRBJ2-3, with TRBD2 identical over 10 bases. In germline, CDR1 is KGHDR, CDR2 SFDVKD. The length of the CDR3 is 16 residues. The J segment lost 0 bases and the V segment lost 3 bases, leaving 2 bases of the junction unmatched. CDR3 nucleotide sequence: TGTGCCACCAGTGATCCACTAGCGGGGAGCACAGATACGCAGTATTTT. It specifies CATSDPLAGSTDTQYF.

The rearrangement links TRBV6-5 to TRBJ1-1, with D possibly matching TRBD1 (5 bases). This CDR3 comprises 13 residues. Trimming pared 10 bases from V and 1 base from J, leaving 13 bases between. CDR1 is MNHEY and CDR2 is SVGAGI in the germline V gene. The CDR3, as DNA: TGTGCCATCGAGGGGTGGCAGAACACTGAAGCTTTCTTT. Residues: CAIEGWQNTEAFF.

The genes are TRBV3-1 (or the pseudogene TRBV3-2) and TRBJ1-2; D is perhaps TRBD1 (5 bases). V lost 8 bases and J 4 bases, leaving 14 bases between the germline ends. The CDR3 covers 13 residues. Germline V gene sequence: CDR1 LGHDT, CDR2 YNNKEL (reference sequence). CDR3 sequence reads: CASRGTGSYGYTF. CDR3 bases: TGTGCCAGCCGGGGGACGGGCTCCTATGGCTACACCTTC.

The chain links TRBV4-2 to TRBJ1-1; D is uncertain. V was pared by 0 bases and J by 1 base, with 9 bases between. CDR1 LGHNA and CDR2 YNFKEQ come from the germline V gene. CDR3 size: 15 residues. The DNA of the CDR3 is TGTGCCAGCAGCCAAGATTGGCAGGAGAACACTGAAGCTTTCTTT. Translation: CASSQDWQENTEAFF.

CDR3 nucleotides: TGTGCCATCGGGACTCCAAGTCAAGGTTCCTACAATGAGCAGTTCTTC. Protein sequence: CAIGTPSQGSYNEQFF. This sequence joins TRBV10-3 and TRBJ2-1; D may be TRBD2 (6 bases). V was cut by 8 bases and J by 1 base, with 18 bases left in between. Germline CDR1 and CDR2: ENHRY and SYGVKD. The CDR3 runs to 16 residues.

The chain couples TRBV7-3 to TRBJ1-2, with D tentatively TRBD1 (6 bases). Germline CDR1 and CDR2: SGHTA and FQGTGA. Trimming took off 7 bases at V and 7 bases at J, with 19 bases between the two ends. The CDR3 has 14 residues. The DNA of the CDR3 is TGTGCCAGCACCCGCCTACGGGGGCGCAGTGGCTACACCTTC. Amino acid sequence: CASTRLRGRSGYTF.

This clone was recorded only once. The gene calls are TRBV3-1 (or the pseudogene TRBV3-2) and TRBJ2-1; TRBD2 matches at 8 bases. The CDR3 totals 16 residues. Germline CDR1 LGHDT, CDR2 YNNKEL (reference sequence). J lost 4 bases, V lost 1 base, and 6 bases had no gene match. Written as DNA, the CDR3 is TGTGCCAGCAGCCAAGTTCCCGGGAGGGGTTACAATGAGCAGTTCTTC. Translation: CASSQVPGRGYNEQFF.

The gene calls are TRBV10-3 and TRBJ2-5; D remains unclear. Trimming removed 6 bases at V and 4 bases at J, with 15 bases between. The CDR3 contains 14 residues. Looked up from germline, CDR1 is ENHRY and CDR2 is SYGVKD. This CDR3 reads CAIRVPGPRETQYF. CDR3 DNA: TGTGCCATCAGGGTACCGGGTCCAAGAGAGACCCAGTACTTC.

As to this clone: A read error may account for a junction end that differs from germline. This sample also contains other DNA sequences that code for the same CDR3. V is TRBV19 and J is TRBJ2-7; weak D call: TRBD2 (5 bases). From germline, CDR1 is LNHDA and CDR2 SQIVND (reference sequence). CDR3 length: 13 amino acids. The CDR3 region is CASSIRLLGEQYF. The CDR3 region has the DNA TGTGCCAGTAGTATCAGGCTCCTCGGGGAGCAATACTTC.

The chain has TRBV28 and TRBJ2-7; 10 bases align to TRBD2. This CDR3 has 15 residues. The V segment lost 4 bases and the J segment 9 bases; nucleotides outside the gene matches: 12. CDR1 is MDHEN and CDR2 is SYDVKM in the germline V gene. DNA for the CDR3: TGTGCCAGCAGTTCCTGGACTAGCGGATCCTTAGGGCAGTACTTC. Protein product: CASSSWTSGSLGQYF.

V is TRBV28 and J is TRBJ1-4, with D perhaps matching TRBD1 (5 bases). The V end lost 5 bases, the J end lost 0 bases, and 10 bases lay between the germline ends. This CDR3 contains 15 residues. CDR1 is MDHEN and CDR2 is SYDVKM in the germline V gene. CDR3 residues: CASSDGGATNEKLFF. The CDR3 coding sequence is TGTGCCAGCAGTGACGGGGGGGCAACTAATGAAAAACTGTTTTTT.

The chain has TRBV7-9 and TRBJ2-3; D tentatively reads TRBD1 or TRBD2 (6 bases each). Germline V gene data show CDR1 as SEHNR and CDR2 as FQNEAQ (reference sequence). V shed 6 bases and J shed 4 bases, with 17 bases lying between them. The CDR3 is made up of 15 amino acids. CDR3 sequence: CASSRGDGGPDTQYF. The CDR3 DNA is TGTGCCAGCAGTAGGGGGGACGGAGGCCCAGATACGCAGTATTTT.

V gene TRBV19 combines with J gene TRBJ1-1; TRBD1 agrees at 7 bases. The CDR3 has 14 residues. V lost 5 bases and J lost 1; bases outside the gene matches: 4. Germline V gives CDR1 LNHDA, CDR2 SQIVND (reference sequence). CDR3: CASSGGQANTEAFF. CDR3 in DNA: TGTGCCAGTAGTGGCGGACAGGCGAACACTGAAGCTTTCTTT. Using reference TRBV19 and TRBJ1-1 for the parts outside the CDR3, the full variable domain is DGGITQSPKYLFRKEGQNVTLSCEQNLNHDAMYWYRQDPGQGLRLIYYSQIVNDFQKGDIAEGYSVSREKKESFPLTVTSAQKNPTAFYLCASSGGQANTEAFFGQGTRLTVV.

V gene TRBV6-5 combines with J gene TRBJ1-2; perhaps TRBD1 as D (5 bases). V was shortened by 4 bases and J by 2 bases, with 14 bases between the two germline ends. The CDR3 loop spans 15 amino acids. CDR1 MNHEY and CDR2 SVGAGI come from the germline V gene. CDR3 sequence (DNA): TGTGCCAGCAGTTTCCACCCTGGGGGGAACTATGGCTACACCTTC. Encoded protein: CASSFHPGGNYGYTF.

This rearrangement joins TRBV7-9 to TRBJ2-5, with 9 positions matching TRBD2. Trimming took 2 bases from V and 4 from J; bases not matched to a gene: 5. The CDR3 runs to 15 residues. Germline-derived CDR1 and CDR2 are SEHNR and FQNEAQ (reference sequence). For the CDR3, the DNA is TGTGCCAGCAGCTTATCCAGCGGGAGGTTAGAGACCCAGTACTTC. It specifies CASSLSSGRLETQYF.

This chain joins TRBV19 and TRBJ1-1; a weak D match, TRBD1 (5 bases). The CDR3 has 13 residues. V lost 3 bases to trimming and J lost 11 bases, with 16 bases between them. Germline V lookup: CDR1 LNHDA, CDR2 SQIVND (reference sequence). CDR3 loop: CASSIRTGQPAFF. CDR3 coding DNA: TGTGCCAGTAGTATTCGTACAGGCCAGCCCGCTTTCTTT.

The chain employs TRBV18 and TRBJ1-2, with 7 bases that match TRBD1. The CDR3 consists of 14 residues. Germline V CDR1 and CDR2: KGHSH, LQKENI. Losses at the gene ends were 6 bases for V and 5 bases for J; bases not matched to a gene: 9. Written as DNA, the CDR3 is TGTGCCAGCTCCGAGGGGACAGAGACTTATGGCTACACCTTC. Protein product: CASSEGTETYGYTF.

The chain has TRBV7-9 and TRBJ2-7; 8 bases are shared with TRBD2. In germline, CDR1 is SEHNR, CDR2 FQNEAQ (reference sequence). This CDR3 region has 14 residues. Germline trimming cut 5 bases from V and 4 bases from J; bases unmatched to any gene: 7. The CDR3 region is CASSVLAGRYEQYF. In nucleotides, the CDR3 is TGTGCCAGCAGCGTCTTAGCGGGACGGTACGAGCAGTACTTC.

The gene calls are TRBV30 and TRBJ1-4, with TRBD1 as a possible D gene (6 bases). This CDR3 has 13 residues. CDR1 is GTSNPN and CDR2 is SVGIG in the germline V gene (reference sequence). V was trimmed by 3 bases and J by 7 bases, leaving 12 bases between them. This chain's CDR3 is CAWSLRGLEKLFF. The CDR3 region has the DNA TGTGCCTGGAGCCTACGGGGGCTTGAAAAACTGTTTTTT.

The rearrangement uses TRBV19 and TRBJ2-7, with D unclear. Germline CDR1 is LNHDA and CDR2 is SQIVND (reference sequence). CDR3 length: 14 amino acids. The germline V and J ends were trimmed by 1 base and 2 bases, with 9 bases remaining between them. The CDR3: CASSIGTSAYEQYF. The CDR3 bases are TGTGCCAGTAGTATAGGGACGTCGGCCTACGAGCAGTACTTC.